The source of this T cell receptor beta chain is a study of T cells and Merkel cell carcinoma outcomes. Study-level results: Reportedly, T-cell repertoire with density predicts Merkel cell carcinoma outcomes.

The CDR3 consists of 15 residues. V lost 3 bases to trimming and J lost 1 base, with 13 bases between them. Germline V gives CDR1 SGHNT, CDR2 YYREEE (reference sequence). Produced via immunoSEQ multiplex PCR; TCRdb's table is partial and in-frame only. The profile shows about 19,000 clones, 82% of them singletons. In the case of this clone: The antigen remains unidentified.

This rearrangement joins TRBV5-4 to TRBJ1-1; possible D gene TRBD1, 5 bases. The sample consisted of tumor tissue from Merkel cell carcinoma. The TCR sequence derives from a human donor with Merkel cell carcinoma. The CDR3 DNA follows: TGTGCCAGCAGCTGGCCGGGTCAGGGGAACACTGAAGCTTTCTTT. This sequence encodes CASSWPGQGNTEAFF.